This TCR beta chain was documented in a study of human T cells and chemical hapten exposure. Trimming at V came to 6 bases and at J to 1 base, leaving 3 bases not matched to a gene. Germline CDR1 is ENHRY and CDR2 is SYGVKD. This CDR3 is 14 amino acids long. Authors' analysis steps: There were a median of approximately 100,000 TCRs per sample, with a range from 23,224 to 690,600. TCRdb re-called the RACE reads with MiXCR, one entry per CDR3 protein. These V and J calls originate from TCRdb's pipeline instead of the authors' own analysis. The sample includes approximately 95,000 distinct CDR3 sequences, approximately 10% of them seen just once. Indicated time point: patch test 2, 6 weeks after DPC sensitization. Treatment reported: therapeutic diphenylcyclopropenone sensitization with weekly scalp DPC. Blood draws came first, before each patch test. This clonotype was detected a few times.

V gene TRBV10-3 combines with J gene TRBJ2-7; 10 bases are shared with TRBD1. This sequence was found in a woman aged 40 to 50 with alopecia areata. Some clones in this sample may be carry-over from other donors' samples. Material: whole blood, obtained in connection with sensitization to the hapten diphenylcyclopropenone (DPC). CDR3 region: CAISRDRGSYEQYF. CDR3 nucleotide sequence: TGTGCCATCAGCCGGGACAGGGGTTCCTACGAGCAGTACTTC.